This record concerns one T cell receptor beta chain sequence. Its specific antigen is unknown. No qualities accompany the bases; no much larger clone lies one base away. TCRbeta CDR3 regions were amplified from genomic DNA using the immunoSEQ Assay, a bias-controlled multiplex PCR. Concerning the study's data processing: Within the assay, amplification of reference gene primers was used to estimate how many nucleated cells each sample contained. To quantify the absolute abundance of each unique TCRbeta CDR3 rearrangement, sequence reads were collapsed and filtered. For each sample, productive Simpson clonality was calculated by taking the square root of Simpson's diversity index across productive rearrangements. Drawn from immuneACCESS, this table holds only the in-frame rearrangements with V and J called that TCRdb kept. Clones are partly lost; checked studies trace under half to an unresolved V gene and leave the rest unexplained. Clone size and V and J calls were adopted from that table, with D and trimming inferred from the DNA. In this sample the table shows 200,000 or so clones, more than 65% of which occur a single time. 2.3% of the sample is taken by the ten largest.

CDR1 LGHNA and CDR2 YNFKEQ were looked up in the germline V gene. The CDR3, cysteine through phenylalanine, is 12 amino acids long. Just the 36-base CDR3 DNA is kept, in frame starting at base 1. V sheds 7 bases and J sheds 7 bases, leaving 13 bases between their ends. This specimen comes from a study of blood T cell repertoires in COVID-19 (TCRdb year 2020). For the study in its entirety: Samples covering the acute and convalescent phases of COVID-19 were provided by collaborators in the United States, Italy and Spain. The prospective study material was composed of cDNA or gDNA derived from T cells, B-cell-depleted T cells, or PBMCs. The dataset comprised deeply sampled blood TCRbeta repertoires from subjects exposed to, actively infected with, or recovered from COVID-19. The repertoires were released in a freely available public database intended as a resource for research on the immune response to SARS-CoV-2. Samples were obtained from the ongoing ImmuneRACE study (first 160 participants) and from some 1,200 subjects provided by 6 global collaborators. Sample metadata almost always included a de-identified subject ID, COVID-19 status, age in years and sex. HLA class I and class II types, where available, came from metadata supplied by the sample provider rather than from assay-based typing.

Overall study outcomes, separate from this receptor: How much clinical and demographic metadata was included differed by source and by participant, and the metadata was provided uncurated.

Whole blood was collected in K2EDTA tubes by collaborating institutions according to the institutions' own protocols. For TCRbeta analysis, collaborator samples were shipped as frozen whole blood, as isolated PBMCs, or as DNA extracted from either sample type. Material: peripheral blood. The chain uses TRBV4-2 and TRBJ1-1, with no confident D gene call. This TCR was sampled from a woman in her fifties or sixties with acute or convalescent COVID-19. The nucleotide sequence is TGTGCCAGCAATTCGGGAGTGCGTGAAGCTTTCTTT. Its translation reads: CASNSGVREAFF.